The rows below give T cell receptor beta chains drawn from one sample of a study of blood T cell repertoires in COVID-19. Profiling relied on immunoSEQ multiplex PCR, and the TCRdb table lists in-frame clones only, not all of them. The sample carries 150,000 to 200,000 clones, 88% recorded once. Sequencing was carried out using peripheral blood. The receptors come from a man aged 60 to 75 with acute or convalescent COVID-19. Each CDR3 is given with its conserved first and last residue. A D gene is named only where the DNA matches it firmly. Some rows mark clone size as missing; the rest say once, few, many or name a class of expanded clone.

D gene: -
clone size: -
V gene: TRBV7-9
CDR3 length: 16
J gene: TRBJ1-2
CDR3 DNA: TGTGCCAGCAGCTTAAGCGGCGCATCGAGGAACTATGGCTACACCTTC
CDR3 protein: CASSLSGASRNYGYTF

D gene: TRBD1
clone size: -
V gene: TRBV10-3
CDR3 length: 14
J gene: TRBJ1-1
CDR3 DNA: TGTGCCATCAGTGGACAGGGGGCGAGCACTGAAGCTTTCTTT
CDR3 protein: CAISGQGASTEAFF

D gene: -
clone size: once
V gene: TRBV3-1/TRBV3-2
CDR3 length: 15
J gene: TRBJ2-7
CDR3 DNA: TGTGCCAGCAGCCAAGACCGGGGTCCCACCTACGAGCAGTACTTC
CDR3 protein: CASSQDRGPTYEQYF

D gene: -
clone size: -
V gene: TRBV2
CDR3 length: 12
J gene: TRBJ1-2
CDR3 DNA: TGTGCCAGCAGTGTAACAGGGTACGGCTACACCTTC
CDR3 protein: CASSVTGYGYTF

D gene: -
clone size: -
V gene: TRBV19
CDR3 length: 15
J gene: TRBJ1-2
CDR3 DNA: TGTGCCAGTAGTATCCCCCCTCCAGGGAGGGAGGGCTACACCTTC
CDR3 protein: CASSIPPPGREGYTF

D gene: -
clone size: -
V gene: TRBV24-1
CDR3 length: 16
J gene: TRBJ1-3
CDR3 DNA: TGTGCCACCAGTGATACAAGGAGACAGTCGGGAAACACCATATATTTT
CDR3 protein: CATSDTRRQSGNTIYF

D gene: TRBD2
clone size: -
V gene: TRBV5-1
CDR3 length: 14
J gene: TRBJ2-3
CDR3 DNA: TGCGCCAGCAGCGTCGGGAGGGCCCCAGATACGCAGTATTTT
CDR3 protein: CASSVGRAPDTQYF

D gene: -
clone size: -
V gene: TRBV2
CDR3 length: 13
J gene: TRBJ1-1
CDR3 DNA: TGTGCCAGCTATTCGCGCCTGAACACTGAAGCTTTCTTT
CDR3 protein: CASYSRLNTEAFF

D gene: TRBD2
clone size: -
V gene: TRBV9
CDR3 length: 14
J gene: TRBJ2-1
CDR3 DNA: TGTGCCAGCAGCGTTTGGCTAGCGGGCCCTGAGCAGTTCTTC
CDR3 protein: CASSVWLAGPEQFF

D gene: TRBD2
clone size: -
V gene: TRBV4-1
CDR3 length: 15
J gene: TRBJ2-1
CDR3 DNA: TGCGCCAGCAGCAGGACTAGCGGGGGAACTGGGGAGCAGTTCTTC
CDR3 protein: CASSRTSGGTGEQFF

D gene: -
clone size: -
V gene: TRBV27
CDR3 length: 14
J gene: TRBJ1-1
CDR3 DNA: TGTGCCAGCAGTTTGGGGGGGCTTCACACTGAAGCTTTCTTT
CDR3 protein: CASSLGGLHTEAFF

D gene: -
clone size: -
V gene: TRBV19
CDR3 length: 17
J gene: TRBJ1-1
CDR3 DNA: TGTGCCAGTAGCTCTTACCATTTACAGGGACTGAACACTGAAGCTTTCTTT
CDR3 protein: CASSSYHLQGLNTEAFF

D gene: TRBD1
clone size: -
V gene: TRBV27
CDR3 length: 15
J gene: TRBJ1-1
CDR3 DNA: TGTGCCAGCAGTTTATCGATAGGGGGCCCCACTGAAGCTTTCTTT
CDR3 protein: CASSLSIGGPTEAFF

D gene: -
clone size: -
V gene: TRBV27
CDR3 length: 16
J gene: TRBJ2-3
CDR3 DNA: TGTGCCAGCAGTTCCCTAGGAGGGGGGGCCACAGATACGCAGTATTTT
CDR3 protein: CASSSLGGGATDTQYF

D gene: -
clone size: -
V gene: TRBV19
CDR3 length: 14
J gene: TRBJ1-5
CDR3 DNA: TGTGCCAGTAGTCTCCACAGGGAAAATCAGCCCCAGCATTTT
CDR3 protein: CASSLHRENQPQHF

D gene: -
clone size: -
V gene: TRBV6-1
CDR3 length: 15
J gene: TRBJ1-2
CDR3 DNA: TGTGCCAGCAGTGAATTCGGCAGGGATGGTGGTGGCTACACCTTC
CDR3 protein: CASSEFGRDGGGYTF

D gene: TRBD1
clone size: -
V gene: TRBV7-9
CDR3 length: 12
J gene: TRBJ1-2
CDR3 DNA: TGTGCCAGCAGCTCCCAGGGACAGGCAGTCACCTTC
CDR3 protein: CASSSQGQAVTF

D gene: -
clone size: -
V gene: TRBV19
CDR3 length: 11
J gene: TRBJ2-7
CDR3 DNA: TGTGCCAGTAGTTGGGGGGACGAGCAGTACTTC
CDR3 protein: CASSWGDEQYF

D gene: TRBD2
clone size: -
V gene: TRBV19
CDR3 length: 15
J gene: TRBJ2-3
CDR3 DNA: TGTGCCAGTAGTCCCCTAGCGGGTCCCACAGATACGCAGTATTTT
CDR3 protein: CASSPLAGPTDTQYF

D gene: TRBD1
clone size: few
V gene: TRBV6-6
CDR3 length: 15
J gene: TRBJ1-1
CDR3 DNA: TGTGCCAGCAGTTACCAGGGGGGCCGGGACACTGAAGCTTTCTTT
CDR3 protein: CASSYQGGRDTEAFF

D gene: TRBD1
clone size: once
V gene: TRBV24-1
CDR3 length: 14
J gene: TRBJ2-1
CDR3 DNA: TGTGCCACCGGGGACAGATCGACTTACAATGAGCAGTTCTTC
CDR3 protein: CATGDRSTYNEQFF

D gene: TRBD2
clone size: -
V gene: TRBV24-1
CDR3 length: 16
J gene: TRBJ2-5
CDR3 DNA: TGTGCCACCAGTGACTCATCCACTAGCGGGGCACAGGCCCAGTACTTC
CDR3 protein: CATSDSSTSGAQAQYF

D gene: TRBD1
clone size: -
V gene: TRBV11-2
CDR3 length: 14
J gene: TRBJ1-2
CDR3 DNA: TGTGCCAGCAGCTTAGGAGGAGGGGGCGCCGGCCACACCTTC
CDR3 protein: CASSLGGGGAGHTF

D gene: -
clone size: -
V gene: TRBV5-6
CDR3 length: 12
J gene: TRBJ2-2
CDR3 DNA: TGTGCCAGCAGCTTGCCCAGCGGGGAGCTGTTTTTT
CDR3 protein: CASSLPSGELFF

D gene: -
clone size: -
V gene: TRBV20-1
CDR3 length: 11
J gene: TRBJ1-3
CDR3 DNA: TGCAGTGCTTACTTTGGAAACACCATATATTTT
CDR3 protein: CSAYFGNTIYF

D gene: TRBD2
clone size: -
V gene: TRBV28
CDR3 length: 15
J gene: TRBJ2-1
CDR3 DNA: TGTGCCAGCAGTTTCAGGCTAGCGGGGGCACATGAGCAGTTCTTC
CDR3 protein: CASSFRLAGAHEQFF

D gene: -
clone size: -
V gene: TRBV6-5
CDR3 length: 13
J gene: TRBJ2-5
CDR3 DNA: TGTGCCAGTCAATCAGGGAACCGAGAGACCCAGTACTTC
CDR3 protein: CASQSGNRETQYF

D gene: -
clone size: -
V gene: TRBV15
CDR3 length: 16
J gene: TRBJ2-7
CDR3 DNA: TGTGCCACCAGCAGAGATGGTAGAGGGGGTGTTGACGAGCAGTACTTC
CDR3 protein: CATSRDGRGGVDEQYF

D gene: TRBD2
clone size: -
V gene: TRBV5-1
CDR3 length: 15
J gene: TRBJ2-1
CDR3 DNA: TGCGCCAGCAGCTTGCGTCGTCCTAGCGGCAATGAGCAGTTCTTC
CDR3 protein: CASSLRRPSGNEQFF

D gene: TRBD1
clone size: -
V gene: TRBV27
CDR3 length: 19
J gene: TRBJ2-6
CDR3 DNA: TGTGCCAACAGAAGCCCCGGGACAGGGGTTTTCTCTGGGGCCAACGTCCTGACTTTC
CDR3 protein: CANRSPGTGVFSGANVLTF

D gene: -
clone size: -
V gene: TRBV7-9
CDR3 length: 14
J gene: TRBJ1-5
CDR3 DNA: TGTGCCAGCAGCTCCGGGACTTCAACTCAGCCCCAGCATTTT
CDR3 protein: CASSSGTSTQPQHF

D gene: -
clone size: few
V gene: TRBV9
CDR3 length: 14
J gene: TRBJ2-5
CDR3 DNA: TGTGCCAGCAGCGTAGCAGGGGTTGAGGAGACCCAGTACTTC
CDR3 protein: CASSVAGVEETQYF

D gene: TRBD1
clone size: -
V gene: TRBV6-5
CDR3 length: 14
J gene: TRBJ1-2
CDR3 DNA: TGTGCCAGCATCGGTTCAGGGGGGTACGGTGGCTACACCTTC
CDR3 protein: CASIGSGGYGGYTF

D gene: TRBD1
clone size: -
V gene: TRBV2
CDR3 length: 13
J gene: TRBJ1-1
CDR3 DNA: TGTGCCAGTAGGGGACAGGGGAACACTGAAGCTTTCTTT
CDR3 protein: CASRGQGNTEAFF

D gene: -
clone size: -
V gene: TRBV30
CDR3 length: 14
J gene: TRBJ1-4
CDR3 DNA: TGTGCCTGGAGTGGGTCAGCGGGGGATGAAAAACTGTTTTTT
CDR3 protein: CAWSGSAGDEKLFF

D gene: TRBD1
clone size: once
V gene: TRBV6-5
CDR3 length: 15
J gene: TRBJ1-3
CDR3 DNA: TGTGCCAGCAGGCCTGACAGGGTGGACGGAAACACCATATATTTT
CDR3 protein: CASRPDRVDGNTIYF

D gene: TRBD1
clone size: -
V gene: TRBV2
CDR3 length: 13
J gene: TRBJ1-5
CDR3 DNA: TGTGCCAGCAGGGACAGGGCGTATCAGCCCCAGCATTTT
CDR3 protein: CASRDRAYQPQHF

D gene: TRBD1
clone size: -
V gene: TRBV6-5
CDR3 length: 15
J gene: TRBJ2-2
CDR3 DNA: TGTGCCAGCAAGAGGGACAGGGCTTTCACCGGGGAGCTGTTTTTT
CDR3 protein: CASKRDRAFTGELFF

D gene: -
clone size: once
V gene: TRBV2
CDR3 length: 13
J gene: TRBJ1-1
CDR3 DNA: TGTGCCAGCAGTGAGGACAGCCGGAGTGAAGCTTTCTTT
CDR3 protein: CASSEDSRSEAFF

D gene: -
clone size: few
V gene: TRBV7-2
CDR3 length: 16
J gene: TRBJ1-5
CDR3 DNA: TGTGCCAGCAGCTTAGGGGGGGGGTATAGCAATCAGCCCCAGCATTTT
CDR3 protein: CASSLGGGYSNQPQHF